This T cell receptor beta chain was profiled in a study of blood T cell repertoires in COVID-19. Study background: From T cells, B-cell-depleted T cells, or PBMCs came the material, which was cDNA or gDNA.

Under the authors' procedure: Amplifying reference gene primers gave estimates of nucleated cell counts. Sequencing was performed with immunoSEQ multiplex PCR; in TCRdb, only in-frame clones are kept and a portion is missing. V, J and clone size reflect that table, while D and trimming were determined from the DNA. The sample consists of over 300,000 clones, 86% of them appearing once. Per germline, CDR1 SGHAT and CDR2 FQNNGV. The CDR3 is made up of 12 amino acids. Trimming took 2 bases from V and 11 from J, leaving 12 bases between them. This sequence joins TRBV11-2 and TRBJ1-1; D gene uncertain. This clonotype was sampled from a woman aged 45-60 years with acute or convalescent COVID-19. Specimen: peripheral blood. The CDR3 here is CASSLLAHGAFF. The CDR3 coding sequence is TGTGCCAGCAGCTTACTTGCCCACGGGGCTTTCTTT. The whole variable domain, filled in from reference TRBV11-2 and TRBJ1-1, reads EAGVAQSPRYKIIEKRQSVAFWCNPISGHATLYWYQQILGQGPKLLIQFQNNGVVDDSQLPKDRFSAERLKGVDSTLKIQPAKLEDSAVYLCASSLLAHGAFFGQGTRLTVV.